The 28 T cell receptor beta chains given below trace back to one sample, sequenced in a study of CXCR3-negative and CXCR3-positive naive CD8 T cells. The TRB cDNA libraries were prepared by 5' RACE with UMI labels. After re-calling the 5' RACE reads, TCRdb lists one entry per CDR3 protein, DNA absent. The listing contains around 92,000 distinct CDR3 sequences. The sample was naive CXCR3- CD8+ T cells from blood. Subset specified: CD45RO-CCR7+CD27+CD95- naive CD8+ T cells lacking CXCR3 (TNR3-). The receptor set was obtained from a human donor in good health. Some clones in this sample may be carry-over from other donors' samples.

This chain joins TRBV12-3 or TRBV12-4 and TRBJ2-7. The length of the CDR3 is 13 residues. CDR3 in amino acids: CASSLAATYEQYF.

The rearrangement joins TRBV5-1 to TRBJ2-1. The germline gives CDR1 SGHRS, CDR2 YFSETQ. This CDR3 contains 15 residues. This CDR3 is CASSFEGPHTNEQFF.

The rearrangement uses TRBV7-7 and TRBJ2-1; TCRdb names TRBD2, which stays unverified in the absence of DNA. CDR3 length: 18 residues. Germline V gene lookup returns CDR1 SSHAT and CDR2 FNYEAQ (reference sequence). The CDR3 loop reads CASSLEASGSLSYNEQFF.

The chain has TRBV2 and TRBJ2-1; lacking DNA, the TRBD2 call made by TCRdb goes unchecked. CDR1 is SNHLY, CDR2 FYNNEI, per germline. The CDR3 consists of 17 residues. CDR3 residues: CASSGASGIFSYNEQFF. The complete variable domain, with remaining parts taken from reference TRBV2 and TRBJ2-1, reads EPEVTQTPSHQVTQMGQEVILRCVPISNHLYFYWYRQILGQKVEFLVSFYNNEISEKSEIFDDQFSVERPDGSNFTLKIRSTKLEDSAMYFCASSGASGIFSYNEQFFGPGTRLTVL.

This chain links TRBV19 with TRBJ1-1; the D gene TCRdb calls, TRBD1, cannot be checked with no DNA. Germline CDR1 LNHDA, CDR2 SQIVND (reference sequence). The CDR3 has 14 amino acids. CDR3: CATKGVFEGTTHFF.

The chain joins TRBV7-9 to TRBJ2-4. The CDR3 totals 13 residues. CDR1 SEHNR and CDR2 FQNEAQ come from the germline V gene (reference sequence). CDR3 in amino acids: CASRSAGSGIQYF.

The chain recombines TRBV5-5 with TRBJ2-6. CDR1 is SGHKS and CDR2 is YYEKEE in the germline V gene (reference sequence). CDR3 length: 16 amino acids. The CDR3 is CASSPTLHVGANVLTF. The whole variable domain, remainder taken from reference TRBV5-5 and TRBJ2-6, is DAGVTQSPTHLIKTRGQQVTLRCSPISGHKSVSWYQQVLGQGPQFIFQYYEKEERGRGNFPDRFSARQFPNYSSELNVNALLLGDSALYLCASSPTLHVGANVLTFGAGSRLTVL.

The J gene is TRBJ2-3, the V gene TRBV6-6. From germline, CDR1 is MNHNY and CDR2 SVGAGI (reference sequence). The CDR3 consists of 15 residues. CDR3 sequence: CASSYSTASTDTQYF.

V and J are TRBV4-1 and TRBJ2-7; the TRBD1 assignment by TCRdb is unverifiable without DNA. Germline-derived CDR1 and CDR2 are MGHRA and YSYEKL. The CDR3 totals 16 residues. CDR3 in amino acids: CASSQSPGGALHEQYF.

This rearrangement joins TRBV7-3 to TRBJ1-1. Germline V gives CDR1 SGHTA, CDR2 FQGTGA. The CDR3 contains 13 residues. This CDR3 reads CASSLDSGDEAFF.

This chain's CDR3 is CSVSTLTGELFF. The gene calls are TRBV29-1 and TRBJ2-2. CDR1 is SQVTM and CDR2 is ANQGSEA in the germline V gene. CDR3 size: 12 residues.

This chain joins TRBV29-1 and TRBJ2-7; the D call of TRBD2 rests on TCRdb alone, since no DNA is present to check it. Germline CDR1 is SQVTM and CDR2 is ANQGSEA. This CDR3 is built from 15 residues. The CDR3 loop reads CSVPAAGGPGREQYF.

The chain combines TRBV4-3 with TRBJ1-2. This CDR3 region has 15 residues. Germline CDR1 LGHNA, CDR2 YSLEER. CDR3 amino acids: CASSQDRAGNYGYTF.

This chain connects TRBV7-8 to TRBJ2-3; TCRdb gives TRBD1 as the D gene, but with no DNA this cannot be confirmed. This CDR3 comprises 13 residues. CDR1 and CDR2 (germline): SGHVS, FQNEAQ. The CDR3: CASSLSRGDTQYF.

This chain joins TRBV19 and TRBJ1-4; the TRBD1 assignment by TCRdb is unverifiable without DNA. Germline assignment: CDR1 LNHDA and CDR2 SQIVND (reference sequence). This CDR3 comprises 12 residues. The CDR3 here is CASSHSGEKLFF.

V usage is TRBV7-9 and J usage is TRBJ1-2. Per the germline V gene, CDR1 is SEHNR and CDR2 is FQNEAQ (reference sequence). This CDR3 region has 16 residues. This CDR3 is CASSLAGTQGYYGYTF.

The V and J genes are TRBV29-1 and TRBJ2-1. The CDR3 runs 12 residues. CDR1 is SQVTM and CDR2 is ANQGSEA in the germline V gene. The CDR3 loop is CSVEDSGNEQFF.

This CDR3 is CASSTGESGYMYGETQYF. This sequence joins TRBV19 and TRBJ2-5; the TRBD2 assignment by TCRdb is unverifiable without DNA. The CDR3 has 18 residues. Germline CDR1 LNHDA, CDR2 SQIVND (reference sequence). The variable domain in full, completed from reference TRBV19 and TRBJ2-5, reads DGGITQSPKYLFRKEGQNVTLSCEQNLNHDAMYWYRQDPGQGLRLIYYSQIVNDFQKGDIAEGYSVSREKKESFPLTVTSAQKNPTAFYLCASSTGESGYMYGETQYFGPGTRLLVL.

CDR3 residues: CASSTPQGARGETQYF. The gene calls are TRBV28 and TRBJ2-5; TCRdb indicates TRBD1, and absent DNA this call remains unverified. Per germline, CDR1 MDHEN and CDR2 SYDVKM. The CDR3 spans 16 residues.

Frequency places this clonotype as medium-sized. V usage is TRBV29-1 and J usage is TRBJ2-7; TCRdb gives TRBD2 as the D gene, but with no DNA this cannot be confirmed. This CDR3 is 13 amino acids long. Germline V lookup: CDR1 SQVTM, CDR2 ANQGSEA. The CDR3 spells CSVVTSGSYEQYF.

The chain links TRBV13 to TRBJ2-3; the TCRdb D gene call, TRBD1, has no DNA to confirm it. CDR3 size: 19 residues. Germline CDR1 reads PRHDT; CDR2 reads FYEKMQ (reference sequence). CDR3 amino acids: CASSPSLPSDRGGTDTQYF.

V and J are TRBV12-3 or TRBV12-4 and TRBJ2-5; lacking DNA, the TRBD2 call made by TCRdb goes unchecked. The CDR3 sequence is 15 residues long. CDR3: CASSFAGEAQETQYF.

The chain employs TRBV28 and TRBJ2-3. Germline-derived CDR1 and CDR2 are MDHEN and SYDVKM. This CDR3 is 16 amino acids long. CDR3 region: CASSLLVLADTDTQYF.

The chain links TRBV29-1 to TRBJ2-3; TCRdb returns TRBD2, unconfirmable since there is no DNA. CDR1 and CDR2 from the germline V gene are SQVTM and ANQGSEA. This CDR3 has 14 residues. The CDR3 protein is CSVGAGQRLDTQYF.

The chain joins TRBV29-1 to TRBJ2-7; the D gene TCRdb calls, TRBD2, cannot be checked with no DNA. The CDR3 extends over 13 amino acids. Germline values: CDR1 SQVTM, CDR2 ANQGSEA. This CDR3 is CSVELAGNYEQYF.

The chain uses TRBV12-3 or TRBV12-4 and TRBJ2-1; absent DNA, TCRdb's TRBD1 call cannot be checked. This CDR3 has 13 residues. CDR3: CAGLPPGQGTQFF.

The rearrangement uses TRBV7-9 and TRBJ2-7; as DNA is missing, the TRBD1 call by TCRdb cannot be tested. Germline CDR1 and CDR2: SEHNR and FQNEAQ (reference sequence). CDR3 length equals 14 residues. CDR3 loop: CASSLRQGVYEQYF.

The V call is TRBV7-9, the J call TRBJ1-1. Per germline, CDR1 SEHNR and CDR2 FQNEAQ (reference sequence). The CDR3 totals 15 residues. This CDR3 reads CASSSVGSGITEAFF.